Listed here is a single T cell receptor (beta chain). The germline CDR1 and CDR2 sequences are SGHDT and YYEEEE. This CDR3 region has 12 residues. V lost 4 bases and J lost 7, with 10 bases in between. The data are from a study of shared clonotypes between healthy human individuals. Assay execution took place at the deep level. In the source study's methods: Filtering differed because ImmunoSEQ produced junction-only sequences that carried no quality scores. The method was immunoSEQ multiplex PCR; TCRdb's version includes in-frame clones alone and lacks a portion of them. Clonal size and the V and J genes are those of that table, whereas D and trimming came from the DNA. Here the sample spans about 600,000 clones, nearly 97% being singletons. In the naive CD8 group, cells lacked CD45RO and were positively selected for CCR7, so terminally differentiated effector memory CD45RA+ cells were left out.

The rearrangement joins TRBV5-6 to TRBJ2-3; D is undetermined. Sequencing was done on a sample of naive CD8+ T cells sorted from blood. This sequence was found in a woman younger than 45 in good health. CDR3 sequence (DNA): TGTGCCAGCAGCACCGCCTCACATACGCAGTATTTT. It codes for CASSTASHTQYF.